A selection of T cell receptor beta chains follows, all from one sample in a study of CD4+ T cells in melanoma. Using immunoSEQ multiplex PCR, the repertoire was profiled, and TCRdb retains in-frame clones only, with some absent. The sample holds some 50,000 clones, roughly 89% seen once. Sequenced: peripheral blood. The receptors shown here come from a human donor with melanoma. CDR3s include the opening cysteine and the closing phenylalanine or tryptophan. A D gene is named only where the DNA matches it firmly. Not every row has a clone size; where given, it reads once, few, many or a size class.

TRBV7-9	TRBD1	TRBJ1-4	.	CASSQDRADEKLFF	TGTGCCAGCAGCCAAGACAGGGCGGATGAAAAACTGTTTTTT
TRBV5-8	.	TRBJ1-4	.	CASSLEGAGEKLFF	TGTGCCAGCAGCTTGGAAGGGGCTGGCGAAAAACTGTTTTTT
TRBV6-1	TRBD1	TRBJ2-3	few	CASRSGTGTDTQYF	TGTGCCAGCAGGTCCGGGACAGGCACAGATACGCAGTATTTT
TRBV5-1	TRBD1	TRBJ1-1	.	CASVSQGNEAFF	TGCGCCAGCGTTTCACAGGGGAATGAAGCTTTCTTT
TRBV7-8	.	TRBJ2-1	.	CASSFEGGYRNEQFF	TGTGCCAGCAGCTTCGAGGGTGGATACAGAAATGAGCAGTTCTTC
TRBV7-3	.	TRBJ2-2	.	CASSLLGGSGTGELFF	TGTGCCAGCAGCTTATTAGGAGGATCGGGCACCGGGGAGCTGTTTTTT
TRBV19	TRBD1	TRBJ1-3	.	CASTGQHRSGNTIYF	TGTGCCAGTACGGGACAGCATCGCTCTGGAAACACCATATATTTT
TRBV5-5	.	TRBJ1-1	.	CASSQQSYTEAFF	TGTGCCAGCAGCCAACAGAGCTACACTGAAGCTTTCTTT
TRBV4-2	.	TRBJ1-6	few	CASSQEGGPNSPLHF	TGTGCCAGCAGCCAAGAGGGGGGTCCTAATTCACCCCTCCACTTT
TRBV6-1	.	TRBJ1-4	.	CASSESGGEKLFF	TGTGCCAGCAGTGAGTCGGGCGGGGAAAAACTGTTTTTT
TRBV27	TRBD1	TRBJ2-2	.	CASGPGIFDRDYIGELFF	TGTGCCAGCGGTCCTGGGATTTTCGACAGGGATTATATCGGGGAGCTGTTTTTT
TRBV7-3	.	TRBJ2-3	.	CASSQSTDTQYF	TGTGCCAGCAGCCAATCTACAGATACGCAGTATTTT
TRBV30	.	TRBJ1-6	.	CAWRTGRLNSPLHF	TGTGCCTGGAGAACAGGACGGCTTAATTCACCCCTCCACTTT
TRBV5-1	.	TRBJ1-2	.	CASSLVRDSYGYTF	TGCGCCAGCAGCTTGGTACGCGACAGCTATGGCTACACCTTC
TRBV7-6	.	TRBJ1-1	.	CASSPGGENTEAFF	TGTGCCAGCAGCCCCGGGGGGGAGAACACTGAAGCTTTCTTT
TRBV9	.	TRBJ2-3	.	CASSVEGGHTDTQYF	TGTGCCAGCAGCGTAGAGGGGGGACACACAGATACGCAGTATTTT
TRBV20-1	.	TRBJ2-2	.	CSAIITGELFF	TGCAGTGCCATAATTACCGGGGAGCTGTTTTTT
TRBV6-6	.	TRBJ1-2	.	CASSQGRTGNYGYTF	TGTGCCAGCAGTCAGGGACGGACGGGGAACTATGGCTACACCTTC
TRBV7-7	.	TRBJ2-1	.	CASSTSLDNEQFF	TGTGCTAGCAGCACCTCTCTAGACAATGAGCAGTTCTTC
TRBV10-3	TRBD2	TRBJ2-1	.	CATRTSGDYNEQFF	TGTGCCACAAGGACTAGCGGGGATTACAATGAGCAGTTCTTC
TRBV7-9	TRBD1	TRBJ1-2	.	CASSYGQGYGYTF	TGTGCCAGCAGCTACGGACAGGGGTATGGCTACACCTTC
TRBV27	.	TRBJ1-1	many	CASRMTTNTEAFF	TGTGCCAGCAGAATGACAACGAACACTGAAGCTTTCTTT